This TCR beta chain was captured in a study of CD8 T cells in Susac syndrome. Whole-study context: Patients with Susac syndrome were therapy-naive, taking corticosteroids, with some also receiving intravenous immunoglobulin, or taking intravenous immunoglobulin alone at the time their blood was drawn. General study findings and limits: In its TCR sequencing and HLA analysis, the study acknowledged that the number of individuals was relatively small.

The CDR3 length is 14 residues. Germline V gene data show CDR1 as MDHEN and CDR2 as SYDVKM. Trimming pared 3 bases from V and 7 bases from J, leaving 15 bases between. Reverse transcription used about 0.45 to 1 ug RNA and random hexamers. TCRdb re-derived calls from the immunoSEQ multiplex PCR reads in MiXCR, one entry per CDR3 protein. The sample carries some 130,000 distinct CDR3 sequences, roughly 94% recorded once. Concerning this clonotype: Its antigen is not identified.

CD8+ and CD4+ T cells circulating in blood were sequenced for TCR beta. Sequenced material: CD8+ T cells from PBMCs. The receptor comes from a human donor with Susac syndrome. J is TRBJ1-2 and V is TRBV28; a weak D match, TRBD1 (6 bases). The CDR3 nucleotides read TGTGCCAGCAGTTTTGCTGGGGGCGGGAGTGGCTACACCTTC. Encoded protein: CASSFAGGGSGYTF.